This entry lists 3 T cell receptor beta chains sequenced from one sample in a study of blood T cell repertoires in COVID-19. Produced via immunoSEQ multiplex PCR; TCRdb's table is partial and in-frame only. The data hold about 380,000 clones, with less than 85% observed a single time. Specimen: peripheral blood. The source is a woman aged 18 to 35 with acute or convalescent COVID-19.

This sequence joins TRBV28 and TRBJ2-5; TRBD1 matches 7 bases. Germline V lookup: CDR1 MDHEN, CDR2 SYDVKM. V was clipped by 2 bases and J by 3 bases; unmatched bases: 6. The CDR3 extends over 15 amino acids. The CDR3 sequence is CASSLSRGKKETQYF. In DNA, the CDR3 is TGTGCCAGCAGTTTAAGCAGGGGGAAAAAAGAGACCCAGTACTTC.

The CDR3 reads CASSLAVAGGGEQYF. The CDR3 region has the DNA TGTGCCAGCAGCTTGGCCGTGGCGGGAGGGGGCGAGCAGTACTTC. The J gene is TRBJ2-7, the V gene TRBV5-5; 9 bases map to TRBD2. Germline-derived CDR1 and CDR2 are SGHKS and YYEKEE (reference sequence). V was pared by 0 bases and J by 6 bases, with 7 bases of the junction left unmatched. The CDR3 runs 15 residues.

This chain uses TRBV9 with TRBJ1-1; no firm D call. The CDR3 covers 12 residues. From germline, CDR1 is SGDLS and CDR2 YYNGEE. The V end was cut by 0 bases, the J end by 5 bases, with 5 bases between. DNA for the CDR3: TGTGCCAGCAGCGTAGGGGAGACTGAAGCTTTCTTT. As protein: CASSVGETEAFF.